This TCR beta chain was sequenced during a study of blood T cell repertoires in COVID-19. Across the whole study: There were acute and convalescent COVID-19 samples, and they came from the United States, Italy and Spain. PBMCs, B-cell-depleted T cells, or T cells provided the cDNA or gDNA that made up the material.

One Seattle source followed patients from active infection through their disease course. This CDR3 has 14 amino acids. The germline V gene encodes CDR1 MNHEY and CDR2 SMNVEV (reference sequence). Deletions cut 5 bases from V and 10 bases from J, with 15 bases between. Per the original data handling: Amplified reference gene primers provided the basis for estimating nucleated cell counts. Some clones are missing from TCRdb's copy, which holds only in-frame ones; the method was immunoSEQ multiplex PCR. D and trimming were read from the DNA, whereas the V and J calls and clone size are those reported in that table. The sample lists 160,000 or so clones, roughly 84% occurring once.

The chain recombines TRBV27 with TRBJ1-6; D may be TRBD1 (6 bases). Sequencing was done on a sample of peripheral blood. The clonotype was recovered from a woman in her forties or fifties with COVID-19, enrolled during active disease. The CDR3 protein is CASSVQGEGSPLHF. CDR3 in DNA: TGTGCCAGCAGTGTACAGGGAGAGGGGTCACCCCTCCACTTT.